Below, 29 T cell receptor beta chains from the same sample are listed, as sequenced in a study of blood T cell repertoires in COVID-19. This table comes from immunoSEQ multiplex PCR, and its TCRdb copy is limited to in-frame clones, with some not included. The sample holds some 180,000 clones, roughly 81% seen once. The sequenced sample consisted of peripheral blood. The source of these receptors is a woman aged 80 or older with COVID-19, enrolled during active disease.

The chain uses TRBV18 and TRBJ2-6; weak D call: TRBD2 (6 bases). CDR3 size: 17 residues. CDR1 KGHSH and CDR2 LQKENI come from the germline V gene. Trimming cost V 4 bases and J 0 bases, with 13 bases left between them. CDR3 in DNA: TGTGCCAGCTCACGAGGGACCGGGGGCTCTGGGGCCAACGTCCTGACTTTC. Encoded protein: CASSRGTGGSGANVLTF.

The CDR3 loop reads CASSQVLVSYNEQFF. Written as DNA, the CDR3 is TGTGCCAGCAGCCAAGTCCTAGTCTCCTACAATGAGCAGTTCTTC. The rearrangement joins TRBV3-1 (or the pseudogene TRBV3-2) to TRBJ2-1, with no clear D. The germline CDR1 and CDR2 sequences are LGHDT and YNNKEL (reference sequence). Trimming removed 1 base at V and 0 bases at J, with 7 bases between. The CDR3 extends over 15 amino acids.

This chain uses TRBV11-1 with TRBJ2-1; 8 bases are a match to TRBD2. Germline V gene data show CDR1 as SGHAT and CDR2 as FQDESV (reference sequence). This CDR3 spans 15 amino acids. Trimming cost V 1 base and J 4 bases; bases outside gene matches: 3. For the CDR3, the DNA is TGTGCCAGCAGCTTAGGCCTAGCGGGTTACAATGAGCAGTTCTTC. It translates to CASSLGLAGYNEQFF.

This clone came up a few times. The chain links TRBV19 to TRBJ1-4, with D possibly TRBD1 on 5 matching bases. Trimming took 7 bases from V and 1 from J, leaving 13 bases between them. The CDR3 consists of 15 residues. Germline V gives CDR1 LNHDA, CDR2 SQIVND (reference sequence). The CDR3 DNA is TGTGCCAGTATGGAGGGGAGGGGAACTAATGAAAAACTGTTTTTT. Protein product: CASMEGRGTNEKLFF. The complete variable domain, with remaining parts taken from reference TRBV19 and TRBJ1-4, reads DGGITQSPKYLFRKEGQNVTLSCEQNLNHDAMYWYRQDPGQGLRLIYYSQIVNDFQKGDIAEGYSVSREKKESFPLTVTSAQKNPTAFYLCASMEGRGTNEKLFFGSGTQLSVL.

The V call is TRBV28, the J call TRBJ2-5; 7 bases are a match to TRBD2. The length of the CDR3 is 18 residues. Looked up from germline, CDR1 is MDHEN and CDR2 is SYDVKM. Trimming at V came to 2 bases and at J to 4 bases, leaving 16 bases not matched to a gene. CDR3 sequence: CASSLGRVGLPLGETQYF. In nucleotides, the CDR3 is TGTGCCAGCAGTTTAGGGAGGGTTGGTCTCCCGCTGGGAGAGACCCAGTACTTC.

The chain links TRBV2 to TRBJ2-1; 10 nucleotides align to TRBD1. CDR3 length equals 14 residues. V shed 7 bases and J 7 bases; nucleotides not matched to a gene: 7. Germline-derived CDR1 and CDR2 are SNHLY and FYNNEI. CDR3 residues: CASTTLGQGNEQFF. In nucleotides, the CDR3 is TGTGCCAGCACGACCTTGGGACAGGGGAATGAGCAGTTCTTC.

The chain is built from TRBV6-5 and TRBJ2-3; 8 nucleotides line up with TRBD1. This CDR3 has 14 residues. Germline V gene data show CDR1 as MNHEY and CDR2 as SVGAGI. Trimming cost V 6 bases and J 0 bases; bases outside gene matches: 2. CDR3 nucleotides: TGTGCCAGCAGGTGGGACAGGAGCACAGATACGCAGTATTTT. Translation gives CASRWDRSTDTQYF.

This sequence joins TRBV11-2 and TRBJ2-3; a weak D match, TRBD1 (5 bases). The V end was cut by 3 bases, the J end by 0 bases, with 13 bases between. Germline V gives CDR1 SGHAT, CDR2 FQNNGV. This CDR3 is built from 16 residues. The CDR3 DNA follows: TGTGCCAGCAGCTTTAATAGACAGCTTAGCACAGATACGCAGTATTTT. It codes for CASSFNRQLSTDTQYF.

The rearrangement joins TRBV6-6 to TRBJ1-6, with 7 nucleotides matching TRBD1. V gave up 5 bases and J gave up 11 bases; unmatched junction bases: 6. CDR1 MNHNY and CDR2 SVGAGI come from the germline V gene (reference sequence). CDR3 size: 13 residues. This CDR3 is CASSVDRTAPLHF. The CDR3 coding sequence is TGTGCCAGCAGTGTGGACAGGACGGCACCCCTCCACTTT.

The chain joins TRBV6-2 or TRBV6-3 to TRBJ1-2; 10 bases align to TRBD1. J gave up 6 bases and V 4 bases, and 8 bases lay outside the gene matches. This CDR3 is built from 15 residues. Per germline, CDR1 MNHEY and CDR2 SVGEGT. CDR3 amino acids: CASSFSTGGRHGYTF. For the CDR3, the DNA is TGTGCCAGCAGTTTTTCGACAGGGGGCAGGCATGGCTACACCTTC.

This chain connects TRBV5-6 to TRBJ1-2, with TRBD1 identical over 8 bases. J was trimmed by 1 base and V by 4 bases; bases with no gene match: 6. Germline V gives CDR1 SGHDT, CDR2 YYEEEE. The CDR3 runs to 15 residues. The CDR3 sequence is CASSRLQGVNYGYTF. The CDR3 DNA sequence: TGTGCCAGCAGCCGATTACAGGGGGTTAACTATGGCTACACCTTC. The full variable domain, rest sourced from reference TRBV5-6 and TRBJ1-2, is DAGVTQSPTHLIKTRGQQVTLRCSPKSGHDTVSWYQQALGQGPQFIFQYYEEEERQRGNFPDRFSGHQFPNYSSELNVNALLLGDSALYLCASSRLQGVNYGYTFGSGTRLTVV.

This clone has just a few counts. The V gene is TRBV18, the J gene TRBJ2-7; the match to TRBD2 covers 8 bases. Germline V gives CDR1 KGHSH, CDR2 LQKENI. V was clipped by 3 bases and J by 5 bases; unmatched bases: 3. The CDR3 sequence is 13 residues long. CDR3 nucleotide sequence: TGTGCCAGCTCACCGGGACTAGACGACGAGCAGTACTTC. It specifies CASSPGLDDEQYF. Looking up the rest from reference TRBV18 and TRBJ2-7 gives the full variable domain: NAGVMQNPRHLVRRRGQEARLRCSPMKGHSHVYWYRQLPEEGLKFMVYLQKENIIDESGMPKERFSAEFPKEGPSILRIQQVVRGDSAAYFCASSPGLDDEQYFGPGTRLTVT.

The rearrangement links TRBV19 to TRBJ2-3, with TRBD2 matching over 7 bases. The CDR3 covers 16 residues. V lost 4 bases and J lost 3; bases outside the gene matches: 10. Germline V gene sequence: CDR1 LNHDA, CDR2 SQIVND (reference sequence). CDR3: CASSTYRLAGTDTQYF. DNA of the CDR3: TGTGCCAGTAGTACATACCGACTAGCTGGAACAGATACGCAGTATTTT.

The sample holds a few counts of this clone. V usage is TRBV30 and J usage is TRBJ2-5, with TRBD1 identical over 9 bases. V was clipped by 1 base and J by 5 bases; unmatched bases: 8. From germline, CDR1 is GTSNPN and CDR2 SVGIG (reference sequence). The CDR3 covers 15 residues. The CDR3 DNA is TGTGCCTGGAGTGCTAAACAGGGGGCGCGGGAGACCCAGTACTTC. It codes for CAWSAKQGARETQYF.

V gene TRBV9 combines with J gene TRBJ1-6; 8 positions agree with TRBD1. Trimming at V came to 4 bases and at J to 7 bases, leaving 10 bases not matched to a gene. The germline V gene has CDR1 SGDLS and CDR2 YYNGEE. The CDR3 is made up of 16 amino acids. The DNA of the CDR3 is TGTGCCAGCAGCCTGTCAGGGGGCTCGGGGAATTCACCCCTCCACTTT. Translated, it gives CASSLSGGSGNSPLHF. Full variable domain (missing parts from reference TRBV9 and TRBJ1-6): DSGVTQTPKHLITATGQRVTLRCSPRSGDLSVYWYQQSLDQGLQFLIQYYNGEERAKGNILERFSAQQFPDLHSELNLSSLELGDSALYFCASSLSGGSGNSPLHFGNGTRLTVT.

This chain connects TRBV9 to TRBJ1-2; D unclear. V lost 4 bases and J lost 6, with 13 bases in between. Germline lookup yields CDR1 SGDLS and CDR2 YYNGEE. The CDR3 is 13 amino acids. Written as DNA, the CDR3 is TGTGCCAGCAGCCCTCAGAGGGAGAATGGCTACACCTTC. Protein product: CASSPQRENGYTF. The full variable domain, completed using reference TRBV9 and TRBJ1-2, is DSGVTQTPKHLITATGQRVTLRCSPRSGDLSVYWYQQSLDQGLQFLIQYYNGEERAKGNILERFSAQQFPDLHSELNLSSLELGDSALYFCASSPQRENGYTFGSGTRLTVV.

CDR3 protein: CASSGQGIGYTF. The CDR3 DNA follows: TGTGCCAGCTCAGGACAGGGGATTGGCTACACCTTC. This chain uses TRBV18 with TRBJ1-2; 9 bases align to TRBD1. CDR3 length: 12 residues. The junction had 2 bases not matched to a gene; V was cut back by 5 bases and J by 7 bases. Germline V gives CDR1 KGHSH, CDR2 LQKENI.

The gene calls are TRBV18 and TRBJ1-5; no clear D gene. This CDR3 has 13 amino acids. Germline V lookup: CDR1 KGHSH, CDR2 LQKENI. With 6 bases removed from V and 1 base from J, the gap between germline ends came to 7 bases. CDR3 nucleotides: TGTGCCAGCTCCTGGGAGAGCAATCAGCCCCAGCATTTT. Protein sequence: CASSWESNQPQHF.

The V and J genes are TRBV6-2 or TRBV6-3 and TRBJ1-5; maybe TRBD1 (5 bases). The CDR3 covers 15 residues. Germline lookup yields CDR1 MNHEY and CDR2 SVGEGT. V shed 5 bases and J shed 0 bases, with 11 bases lying between them. CDR3 sequence: CASSPWGSSNQPQHF. CDR3 nucleotide sequence: TGTGCCAGCAGTCCCTGGGGCAGTAGCAATCAGCCCCAGCATTTT.

The CDR3 protein is CASSPRAGYEQYF. The CDR3 DNA sequence: TGTGCCAGCTCACCACGGGCAGGCTACGAGCAGTACTTC. This sequence joins TRBV18 and TRBJ2-7, with no clear D. Germline loops: CDR1 KGHSH, CDR2 LQKENI. Trimming left V 1 base short and J 3 bases short, with 7 bases between. This CDR3 has 13 amino acids. The full variable domain, completed using reference TRBV18 and TRBJ2-7, is NAGVMQNPRHLVRRRGQEARLRCSPMKGHSHVYWYRQLPEEGLKFMVYLQKENIIDESGMPKERFSAEFPKEGPSILRIQQVVRGDSAAYFCASSPRAGYEQYFGPGTRLTVT.

This chain links TRBV27 with TRBJ2-3; no firm D call. V was trimmed by 6 bases and J by 2 bases, leaving 12 bases between them. CDR3 size: 14 residues. Germline CDR1 is MNHEY and CDR2 is SMNVEV (reference sequence). This chain's CDR3 is CASRLYSPTDTQYF. The CDR3 DNA reads TGTGCCAGCAGACTCTATTCACCCACAGATACGCAGTATTTT.

The chain is built from TRBV6-5 and TRBJ1-4; possibly TRBD1 for D (5 bases). Trimming stripped 0 bases from V and 6 bases from J, with 14 bases between. CDR1 MNHEY and CDR2 SVGAGI come from the germline V gene. The CDR3 is 16 amino acids. The CDR3 loop reads CASSYSHGGAHEKLFF. The CDR3 coding sequence is TGTGCCAGCAGTTACTCTCATGGAGGGGCCCATGAAAAACTGTTTTTT.

V gene TRBV29-1 combines with J gene TRBJ1-4; TRBD1 aligns across 9 bases. The CDR3 is 12 residues long. Germline CDR1 SQVTM, CDR2 ANQGSEA. V lost 4 bases to trimming and J lost 6 bases; unmatched junction nucleotides: 0. The CDR3 DNA is TGCAGCGTTGGGACAGGGGATGAAAAACTGTTTTTT. Protein sequence: CSVGTGDEKLFF.

The chain employs TRBV7-9 and TRBJ2-2, with 9 bases matching TRBD2. V lost 5 bases to trimming and J lost 6 bases; unmatched junction nucleotides: 4. This CDR3 is built from 14 residues. Germline V gives CDR1 SEHNR, CDR2 FQNEAQ (reference sequence). The DNA for the CDR3 is TGTGCCAGCAGCCCCGGACTAGCGTCCGGGGAGCTGTTTTTT. It translates to CASSPGLASGELFF.

The V gene is TRBV7-9, the J gene TRBJ2-3; 7 bases line up with TRBD1. This CDR3 is 16 amino acids long. V dropped 5 bases and J dropped 4; count of bases not matched to a gene: 12. The germline V gene has CDR1 SEHNR and CDR2 FQNEAQ (reference sequence). CDR3 protein: CASSHNIQGSADTQYF. The CDR3 region has the DNA TGTGCCAGCAGCCATAATATACAGGGGTCAGCAGATACGCAGTATTTT.

This clone was counted a few times. V usage is TRBV6-5 and J usage is TRBJ1-5, with D possibly being TRBD1 (5 bases). Germline V gives CDR1 MNHEY, CDR2 SVGAGI. This CDR3 contains 13 residues. Trimming pared 8 bases from V and 6 bases from J, leaving 14 bases between. CDR3 nucleotides: TGTGCCAGCCAGACAGTGTTGGGTCAGCCCCAGCATTTT. It encodes CASQTVLGQPQHF.

This clone appeared a single time. This chain joins TRBV4-2 and TRBJ2-1, with D possibly TRBD2 on 7 matching bases. The CDR3 is 15 amino acids. Germline assignment: CDR1 LGHNA and CDR2 YNFKEQ. Trimming pared 2 bases from V and 4 bases from J, leaving 12 bases between. This chain's CDR3 is CASSQRGGLYNEQFF. Here the CDR3 DNA reads TGTGCCAGCAGCCAAAGGGGGGGCCTATACAATGAGCAGTTCTTC.

The chain employs TRBV20-1 and TRBJ2-1; D is unclear. CDR3 length equals 18 residues. V lost 3 bases and J lost 1, with 22 bases in between. Germline V gene data show CDR1 as DFQATT and CDR2 as SNEGSKA (reference sequence). CDR3 amino acids: CSASSPPGRTFSYNEQFF. The DNA for the CDR3 is TGCAGTGCTAGTAGCCCCCCTGGGCGAACCTTTTCCTACAATGAGCAGTTCTTC.

This clone was seen more than once but under ten times. The chain uses TRBV6-5 and TRBJ1-6; perhaps TRBD1 as D (5 bases). V shed 6 bases and J shed 7 bases, with 13 bases lying between them. In germline, CDR1 is MNHEY, CDR2 SVGAGI. There are 14 residues in the CDR3. The CDR3 DNA sequence: TGTGCCAGCAGGGGAGGGACGGTCAATTCACCCCTCCACTTT. Protein product: CASRGGTVNSPLHF.